The text below deals with one TCR beta chain. The antigen remains undetermined. Primers: 60 Vbeta forward and 13 Jbeta reverse. Profiling relied on immunoSEQ multiplex PCR, and the TCRdb table lists in-frame clones only, not all of them. The table has roughly 250,000 clones, 75% to 85% seen once. This sample is drawn from a study of cytomegalovirus exposure and HLA in healthy donors. Study-level information: Previous work identified roughly 120 million unique TCR beta sequences from approximately 190 million T cells. Findings and limits, study-wide: In a later analysis, the majority of CMV-associated beta chains seemingly showed HLA restriction. The only immune exposure information that was available was CMV serostatus.

Trimming left V 3 bases short and J 0 bases short, with 12 bases between. CDR1 and CDR2 (germline): SGDLS, YYNGEE. This CDR3 contains 15 residues. The clonotype was recovered from a girl aged 2-10 years in good health and CMV-seronegative. The sample comprised PBMCs. The rearrangement links TRBV9 to TRBJ1-2, with D maybe TRBD1 (5 bases). CDR3 nucleotides: TGTGCCAGCAGCGGACAGACTTTTACTAACTATGGCTACACCTTC. It translates to CASSGQTFTNYGYTF.